The 15 T cell receptor beta chains in this list originate from one sample, sequenced in a study of beta chain features in type 1 diabetes (dated by TCRdb to about 2018). The library came from the immunoSEQ multiplex PCR assay. The High Capacity cDNA Reverse Transcription Kit was used to reverse transcribe all of the isolated RNA, meaning that expressed TCRB transcripts were what got sequenced. TCRdb holds this immuneACCESS table with in-frame rearrangements only. Some clones are missing; in checked studies, unresolved V genes explain under half, and the rest has no known cause. The sample table shows around 160,000 clones, and nearly 50% are seen once. The ten largest clones add up to 0.35% to 0.45% of the sample. Material: Tregs from blood. Sample cell subset or site, as interpreted from the label and publication: regulatory CD4+ T cells. The origin of the receptors is a young man in good health.

V is TRBV4-1 and J is TRBJ1-2; TRBD1 is a possible D gene (6 bases). There are 13 residues in the CDR3. Germline CDR1 reads MGHRA; CDR2 reads YSYEKL. V lost 6 bases to trimming and J lost 5 bases, with 13 bases between them. The CDR3 sequence: CASSPGVGYGYTF. Written as DNA, the CDR3 is TGCGCCAGCAGTCCAGGGGTAGGATATGGCTACACCTTC.

J is TRBJ2-3 and V is TRBV10-3; D is undetermined. Germline V gene lookup returns CDR1 ENHRY and CDR2 SYGVKD. V was clipped by 6 bases and J by 0 bases, with 4 bases between them. This CDR3 comprises 12 residues. The CDR3 DNA reads as TGTGCCATCAGACAGAGCACAGATACGCAGTATTTT. As protein: CAIRQSTDTQYF.

V usage is TRBV9 and J usage is TRBJ2-5, with TRBD2 matching over 8 bases. From germline, CDR1 is SGDLS and CDR2 YYNGEE. The CDR3 has 15 amino acids. With V trimmed by 0 bases and J by 0 bases, 1 base remained unmatched. The CDR3 region has the DNA TGTGCCAGCAGCGTAGGCGGGGGGTACCAAGAGACCCAGTACTTC. Its protein is CASSVGGGYQETQYF.

The CDR3 nucleotides are TGTGCCAGCAGAGCAGGGAAGGCCAACGCCGGGGAGCTGTTTTTT. Its translation: CASRAGKANAGELFF. The chain joins TRBV6-1 to TRBJ2-2, with D perhaps matching TRBD1 (5 bases). The CDR3 totals 15 residues. The germline V gene has CDR1 MNHNS and CDR2 SASEGT. V gave up 6 bases and J gave up 6 bases, with 17 bases separating them.

The CDR3: CASSLHPGVQETQYF. CDR3 coding DNA: TGTGCCAGCAGCTTACATCCGGGGGTCCAAGAGACCCAGTACTTC. The V and J genes are TRBV11-2 and TRBJ2-5; a weak D match, TRBD2 (6 bases). CDR1 SGHAT and CDR2 FQNNGV come from the germline V gene. The V and J ends lost 2 bases and 1 base respectively, with 11 bases between them. This CDR3 is 15 amino acids long.

The rearrangement links TRBV4-2 to TRBJ1-1; 9 bases are shared with TRBD1. This CDR3 has 15 residues. V lost 4 bases and J lost 1; bases outside the gene matches: 4. Germline V lookup: CDR1 LGHNA, CDR2 YNFKEQ. CDR3 bases: TGTGCCAGCAGCCGTTTGACAGGGGGGAACACTGAAGCTTTCTTT. Translating gives CASSRLTGGNTEAFF.

This clone has just a few counts. V gene TRBV5-1 combines with J gene TRBJ2-5; no clear D. Per the germline V gene, CDR1 is SGHRS and CDR2 is YFSETQ. The CDR3 contains 11 residues. The V end lost 10 bases, the J end lost 5 bases, and 12 bases lay between the germline ends. The CDR3 reads CACRRAETQYF. The CDR3, as DNA: TGCGCCTGCCGGAGAGCGGAGACCCAGTACTTC.

V is TRBV6-1 and J is TRBJ2-1, with 8 bases identical to TRBD1. CDR1 and CDR2 (germline): MNHNS, SASEGT. The CDR3 covers 17 residues. V was pared by 3 bases and J by 3 bases, with 10 bases of the junction left unmatched. The CDR3 loop reads CASSDFMTGANYNEQFF. DNA of the CDR3: TGTGCCAGCAGTGATTTTATGACAGGGGCAAACTACAATGAGCAGTTCTTC.

The chain has TRBV29-1 and TRBJ1-3; D not resolved. The CDR3 loop spans 12 amino acids. Germline V lookup: CDR1 SQVTM, CDR2 ANQGSEA. Between the trimmed V and J ends, which lost 7 bases and 4 bases, there was a span of 11 bases. The DNA for the CDR3 is TGCAGCGCCAAGGCGGGGGGAAACACCATATATTTT. This encodes CSAKAGGNTIYF.

The chain is built from TRBV7-2 and TRBJ2-5; 7 bases map to TRBD2. The V gene end was trimmed by 6 bases and the J gene end by 3 bases; junction bases not matched to a gene: 4. The CDR3 is 13 amino acids. CDR1 is SGHTA, CDR2 FQGNSA, per germline. CDR3 sequence (DNA): TGTGCCAGCAGGATGGGAGGGGAAGAGACCCAGTACTTC. It specifies CASRMGGEETQYF.

This sequence joins TRBV28 and TRBJ1-5; TRBD1 aligns across 8 bases. Germline assignment: CDR1 MDHEN and CDR2 SYDVKM. V trimming: 3 bases; J trimming: 4 bases; junction bases outside the gene matches: 5. CDR3 length: 15 amino acids. The CDR3 sequence: CASSLADRVNQPQHF. The CDR3, as DNA: TGTGCCAGCAGTTTGGCGGACAGGGTGAATCAGCCCCAGCATTTT.

The chain employs TRBV7-3 and TRBJ2-1, with TRBD1 matching 11 bases. Trimming took 1 base from V and 7 from J; bases not matched to a gene: 3. CDR3 length equals 15 residues. Germline V gene data show CDR1 as SGHTA and CDR2 as FQGTGA. The CDR3 spells CASSLRDRGRNEQFF. The CDR3 bases are TGTGCCAGCAGCTTAAGGGACAGGGGGAGAAATGAGCAGTTCTTC.

The genes are TRBV7-8 and TRBJ1-2, with 10 bases fitting TRBD1. The CDR3 runs to 15 residues. Germline V gene lookup returns CDR1 SGHVS and CDR2 FQNEAQ. J gave up 4 bases and V 4 bases, and 6 bases lay outside the gene matches. Here the CDR3 reads CASSSSGTGAYGYTF. The CDR3 DNA is TGTGCCAGCAGCTCATCCGGGACAGGGGCCTATGGCTACACCTTC.

The chain's CDR3 is CASSLSSPDTQYF. The CDR3 bases are TGTGCCAGCAGCTTATCCAGTCCAGATACGCAGTATTTT. This chain uses TRBV7-9 with TRBJ2-3; D remains ambiguous. V was cut by 2 bases and J by 4 bases, with 7 bases left in between. This CDR3 contains 13 residues. The germline V gene encodes CDR1 SEHNR and CDR2 FQNEAQ (reference sequence).

This clone has just a few counts. The gene calls are TRBV4-3 and TRBJ1-4, with D possibly TRBD1 on 5 matching bases. This CDR3 spans 17 amino acids. CDR1 and CDR2 (germline): LGHNA, YSLEER. V was clipped by 4 bases and J by 5 bases, with 20 bases between them. CDR3 DNA: TGCGCCAGCAGCCGACATTCCGCGGGGGGGAGGAATGAAAAACTGTTTTTT. Protein: CASSRHSAGGRNEKLFF.